The present T cell receptor beta chain was sequenced within a study of CD8 T cells in ankylosing spondylitis. Quantitative 5'-RACE was performed with molecular barcodes, and it yielded the TCR beta libraries. Each CDR3 protein gets one entry after TCRdb re-called the 5' RACE reads with MiXCR. The sample consists of around 300,000 distinct CDR3 sequences, about 20% of them appearing once. Trimming stripped 7 bases from V and 5 bases from J, with 14 bases between. CDR1 and CDR2 (germline): DFQATT, SNEGSKA (reference sequence). The CDR3 runs 12 residues. Study outcomes and limitations: The clones that were linked to disease were reported to be significantly enriched in matched synovial fluid samples from ankylosing spondylitis patients. Previously reported in reactive arthritis synovial fluid and blood were some of the motif variants.

About this clonotype itself: Its target is unknown.

The rearrangement joins TRBV20-1 to TRBJ2-5; D gene uncertain. The sequence was obtained from a female donor with ankylosing spondylitis or in good health (not recorded which). The sequenced material came from blood, either unsorted or a sorted T cell fraction (not recorded which). This chain's CDR3 is CSDGASRETQYF. DNA for the CDR3: TGCAGTGATGGAGCGAGCAGGGAGACCCAGTACTTC.